This T cell receptor beta chain comes out of a study of T-cell reconstitution after alpha-beta-depleted transplantation in children (dated by TCRdb to about 2016). Notes on the research overall: T-cell immune reconstitution after TCRalphabeta/CD19-depleted allogeneic hematopoietic cell transplantation in children was quantitatively tracked in the study by means of TCR repertoire profiling.

The library was prepared using PCR. Sequencer: Illumina HiSeq 2500. Molecular barcoding was employed in the preparation of TCR libraries, with unique molecular identifiers being used to normalize TCRbeta repertoire quantification. The public reads were quality trimmed at Q25 with fastp and then assembled into clones with MiXCR by TCRdb, keeping productive beta chains. For every CDR3 protein sequence, its rows merge into one entry that carries the most common genes and DNA. The sample profile shows 450,000 to 600,000 distinct CDR3 sequences; approximately 16% of them were found once. The ten top clones hold over 3% of the sample. This clonotype appeared a few times. Its specific antigen is unknown. Nothing much larger sits one base from this clone, and base qualities are not available. The clonotype comes from a human donor who donated a stem cell graft to a child with acute lymphoblastic leukemia. This material consisted of PBMCs from the stem cell graft donor, taken from the stem cell graft.

The encoded CDR3 is CASSPFMVAGTEAFF. The sequenced DNA is TGCGCCAGCAGCCCCTTTATGGTAGCTGGGACTGAAGCTTTCTTT. The rearrangement joined TRBV4-1 to TRBJ1-1, with no reliable assignment of the D segment. CDR1 MGHRA and CDR2 YSYEKL are derived from the germline V gene. The cysteine opens and the phenylalanine closes a CDR3 of 15 amino acids. Only the CDR3 DNA is retained, 45 bases long and in frame from the first base. V and J are truncated by 4 bases and 5 bases respectively, leaving an intervening sequence of 17 bases.